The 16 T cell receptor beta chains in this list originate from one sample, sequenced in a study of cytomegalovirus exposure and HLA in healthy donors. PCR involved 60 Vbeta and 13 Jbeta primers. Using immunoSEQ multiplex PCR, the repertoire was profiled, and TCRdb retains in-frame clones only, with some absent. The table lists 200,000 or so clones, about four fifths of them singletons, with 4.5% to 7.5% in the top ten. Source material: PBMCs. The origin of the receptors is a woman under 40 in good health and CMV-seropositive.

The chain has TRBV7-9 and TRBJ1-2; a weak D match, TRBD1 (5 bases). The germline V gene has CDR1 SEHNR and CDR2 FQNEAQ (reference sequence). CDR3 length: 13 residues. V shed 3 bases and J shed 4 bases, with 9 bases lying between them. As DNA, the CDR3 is TGTGCCAGCAGCTTGACAGATTTCTATGGCTACACCTTC. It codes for CASSLTDFYGYTF. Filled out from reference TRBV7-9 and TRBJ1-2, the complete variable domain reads DTGVSQNPRHKITKRGQNVTFRCDPISEHNRLYWYRQTLGQGPEFLTYFQNEAQLEKSRLLSDRFSAERPKGSFSTLEIQRTEQGDSAMYLCASSLTDFYGYTFGSGTRLTVV.

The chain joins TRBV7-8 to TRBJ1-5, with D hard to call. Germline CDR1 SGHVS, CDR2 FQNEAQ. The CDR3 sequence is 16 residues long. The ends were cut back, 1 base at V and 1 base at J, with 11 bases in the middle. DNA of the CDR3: TGTGCCAGCAGCTTAGAAGGCGGTGGGAGCAATCAGCCCCAGCATTTT. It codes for CASSLEGGGSNQPQHF.

CDR3 region: CASSLWVGLAGADTQYF. For the CDR3, the DNA is TGTGCCAGCAGTTTATGGGTCGGACTAGCGGGAGCAGATACGCAGTATTTT. J is TRBJ2-3 and V is TRBV27; 13 positions match TRBD2. Germline trimming cut 1 base from V and 4 bases from J; bases unmatched to any gene: 5. The CDR3 consists of 17 residues. The germline gives CDR1 MNHEY, CDR2 SMNVEV (reference sequence).

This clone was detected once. The CDR3 DNA follows: TGTGCCAGCAGCTTGGTGGCAGTCCCCGAGCAGTACTTC. Encoded protein: CASSLVAVPEQYF. The chain uses TRBV5-6 and TRBJ2-7; no firm D call. There are 13 residues in the CDR3. Germline loops: CDR1 SGHDT, CDR2 YYEEEE. Trimming took 0 bases from V and 6 from J, leaving 10 bases between them.

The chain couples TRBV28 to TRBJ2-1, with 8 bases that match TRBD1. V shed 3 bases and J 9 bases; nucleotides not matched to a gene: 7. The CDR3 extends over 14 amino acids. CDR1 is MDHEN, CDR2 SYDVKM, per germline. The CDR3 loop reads CASSFRTGRREQFF. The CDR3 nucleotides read TGTGCCAGCAGTTTTCGGACAGGGAGGCGTGAGCAGTTCTTC.

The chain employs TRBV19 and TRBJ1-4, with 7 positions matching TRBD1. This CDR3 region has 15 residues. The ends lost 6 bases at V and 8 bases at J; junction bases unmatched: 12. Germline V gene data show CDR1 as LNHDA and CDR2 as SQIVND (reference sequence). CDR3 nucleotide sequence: TGTGCCAGTAGGAAACAGCGACAGGGAGGCGAAAAACTGTTTTTT. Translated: CASRKQRQGGEKLFF. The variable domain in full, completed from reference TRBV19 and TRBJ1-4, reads DGGITQSPKYLFRKEGQNVTLSCEQNLNHDAMYWYRQDPGQGLRLIYYSQIVNDFQKGDIAEGYSVSREKKESFPLTVTSAQKNPTAFYLCASRKQRQGGEKLFFGSGTQLSVL.

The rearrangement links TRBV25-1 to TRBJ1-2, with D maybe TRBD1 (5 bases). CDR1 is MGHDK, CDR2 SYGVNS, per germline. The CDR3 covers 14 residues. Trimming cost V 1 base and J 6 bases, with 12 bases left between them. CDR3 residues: CASSEWRDSNGYTF. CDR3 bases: TGTGCCAGCAGTGAATGGAGGGACTCGAATGGCTACACCTTC.

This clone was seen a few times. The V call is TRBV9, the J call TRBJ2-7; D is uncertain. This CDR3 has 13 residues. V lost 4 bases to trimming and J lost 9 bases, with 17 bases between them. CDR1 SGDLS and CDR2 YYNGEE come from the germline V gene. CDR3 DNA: TGTGCCAGCAGCTCCACTCCCGTATCGGGGCAGTACTTC. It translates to CASSSTPVSGQYF.

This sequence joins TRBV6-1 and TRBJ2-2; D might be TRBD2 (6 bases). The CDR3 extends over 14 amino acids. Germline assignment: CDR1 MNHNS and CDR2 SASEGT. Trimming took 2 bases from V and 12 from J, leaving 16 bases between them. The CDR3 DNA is TGTGCCAGCAGTGAATTAAGGTTCGGGGGAAAGCTGTTTTTT. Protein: CASSELRFGGKLFF.

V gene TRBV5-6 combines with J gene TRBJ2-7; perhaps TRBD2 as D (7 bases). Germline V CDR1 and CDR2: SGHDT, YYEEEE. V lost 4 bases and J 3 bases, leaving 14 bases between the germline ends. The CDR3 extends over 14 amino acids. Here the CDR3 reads CASSLEGGLYEQYF. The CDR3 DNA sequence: TGTGCCAGCAGCCTAGAGGGGGGGCTCTACGAGCAGTACTTC.

CDR3: CASRRGSRYGYTF. In DNA, the CDR3 is TGCGCCAGCAGGAGGGGGAGTAGGTATGGCTACACCTTC. This chain links TRBV10-2 with TRBJ1-2, with D perhaps matching TRBD1 (6 bases). V dropped 6 bases and J dropped 5 bases, with 13 bases sitting between them. Germline V gives CDR1 WSHSY, CDR2 SAAADI. CDR3 size: 13 residues.

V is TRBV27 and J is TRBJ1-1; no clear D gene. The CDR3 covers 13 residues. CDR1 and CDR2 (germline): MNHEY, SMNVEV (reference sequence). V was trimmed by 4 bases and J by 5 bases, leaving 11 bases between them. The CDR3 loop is CASSSYRETEAFF. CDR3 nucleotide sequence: TGTGCCAGCAGTTCCTACCGCGAAACTGAAGCTTTCTTT.

The CDR3 reads CASSLVRREKLFF. The CDR3 DNA follows: TGCGCCAGCAGCTTGGTGCGGAGGGAAAAACTGTTTTTT. The chain has TRBV5-1 and TRBJ1-4; D not certain. Between the trimmed V and J ends, which lost 0 bases and 8 bases, there was a span of 8 bases. The CDR3 runs to 13 residues. Germline V gene sequence: CDR1 SGHRS, CDR2 YFSETQ.

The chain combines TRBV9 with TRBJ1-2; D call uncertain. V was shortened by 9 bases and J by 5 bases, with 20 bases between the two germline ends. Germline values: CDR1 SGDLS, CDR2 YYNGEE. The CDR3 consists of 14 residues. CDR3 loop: CATTRGSEAYGYTF. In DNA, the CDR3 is TGTGCCACCACCCGGGGTAGCGAGGCTTATGGCTACACCTTC. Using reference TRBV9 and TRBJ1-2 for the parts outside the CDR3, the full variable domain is DSGVTQTPKHLITATGQRVTLRCSPRSGDLSVYWYQQSLDQGLQFLIQYYNGEERAKGNILERFSAQQFPDLHSELNLSSLELGDSALYFCATTRGSEAYGYTFGSGTRLTVV.

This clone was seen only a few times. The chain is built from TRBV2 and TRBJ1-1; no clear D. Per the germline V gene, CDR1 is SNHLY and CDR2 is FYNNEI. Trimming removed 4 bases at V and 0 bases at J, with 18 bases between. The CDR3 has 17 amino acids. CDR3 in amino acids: CASSAMEGFTMNTEAFF. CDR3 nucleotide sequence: TGTGCCAGCAGTGCTATGGAGGGCTTTACTATGAACACTGAAGCTTTCTTT.

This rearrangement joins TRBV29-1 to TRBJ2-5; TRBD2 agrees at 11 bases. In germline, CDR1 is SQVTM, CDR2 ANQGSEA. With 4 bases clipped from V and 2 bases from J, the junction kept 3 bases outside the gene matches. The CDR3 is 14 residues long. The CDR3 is CSVVLAGEQETQYF. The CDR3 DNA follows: TGCAGCGTTGTACTAGCGGGGGAGCAAGAGACCCAGTACTTC.